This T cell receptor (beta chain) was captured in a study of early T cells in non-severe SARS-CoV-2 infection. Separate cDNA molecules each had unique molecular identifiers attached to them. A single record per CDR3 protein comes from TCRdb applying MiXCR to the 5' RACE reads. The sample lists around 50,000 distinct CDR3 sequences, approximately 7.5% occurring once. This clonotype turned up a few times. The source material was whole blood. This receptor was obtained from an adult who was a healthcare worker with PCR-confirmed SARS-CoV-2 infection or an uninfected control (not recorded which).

This chain's CDR3 is CASRKGGSSYEQYF. As DNA, the CDR3 is TGTGCCAGCAGAAAGGGGGGATCCTCCTACGAGCAGTACTTC. The chain employs TRBV3-1 and TRBJ2-7; D possibly matches TRBD1 or TRBD2 (6 bases each). The length of the CDR3 is 14 residues. V was clipped by 6 bases and J by 0 bases, with 12 bases between them. Germline loops: CDR1 LGHDT, CDR2 YNNKEL (reference sequence).